A single sample is the source of the 24 T cell receptor beta chains below, sequenced in a study of OX40 agonist ivuxolimab in advanced cancers. Generated by immunoSEQ multiplex PCR, the TCRdb table keeps only in-frame clones and is missing some. This sample has approximately 89,000 clones, with about 88% found just once. The sequencing used CD4+ or CD8+ T cells sorted from blood, collected in a trial of the OX40 agonist ivuxolimab. Receptors were obtained from an adult with an advanced solid tumor such as melanoma, head and neck, liver or kidney cancer.

V usage is TRBV7-2 and J usage is TRBJ2-3, with D uncertain. CDR1 and CDR2 from the germline V gene are SGHTA and FQGNSA. The CDR3 loop spans 14 amino acids. Trimming shortened V by 3 bases and J by 4 bases, and 11 bases separated the two germline ends. CDR3 loop: CASSFPSRADTQYF. In DNA form, the CDR3 reads TGTGCCAGCAGCTTCCCTTCTAGAGCAGATACGCAGTATTTT.

The chain carries TRBV5-5 and TRBJ2-1; 9 bases map to TRBD2. Germline V gene lookup returns CDR1 SGHKS and CDR2 YYEKEE (reference sequence). This CDR3 is 13 amino acids long. V shed 4 bases and J 6 bases; nucleotides not matched to a gene: 2. CDR3 in amino acids: CASSPTSGNEQFF. The CDR3 nucleotides read TGTGCCAGCAGCCCGACTAGCGGCAATGAGCAGTTCTTC. The full variable domain, in which reference TRBV5-5 and TRBJ2-1 provide the parts outside the CDR3, is DAGVTQSPTHLIKTRGQQVTLRCSPISGHKSVSWYQQVLGQGPQFIFQYYEKEERGRGNFPDRFSARQFPNYSSELNVNALLLGDSALYLCASSPTSGNEQFFGPGTRLTVL.

This clone was seen only once. The CDR3 DNA sequence: TGTGCCAGCAGCGTAGGCGCGGGGGGTTCTAGCACAGATACGCAGTATTTT. Residues: CASSVGAGGSSTDTQYF. This chain uses TRBV9 with TRBJ2-3; 8 bases fit TRBD2. After removal of 0 bases from V and 0 bases from J, the junction contained 6 bases not matched to a gene. The germline CDR1 and CDR2 sequences are SGDLS and YYNGEE. The CDR3 runs 17 residues.

The chain combines TRBV7-2 with TRBJ1-5; tentatively, D is TRBD1 (5 bases). Germline V gene lookup returns CDR1 SGHTA and CDR2 FQGNSA. The germline V and J ends were trimmed by 1 base and 6 bases, with 10 bases remaining between them. The CDR3 spans 14 residues. CDR3 sequence reads: CASSLGGGAQPQHF. CDR3 sequence (DNA): TGTGCCAGCAGCTTAGGGGGTGGGGCTCAGCCCCAGCATTTT.

The rearrangement joins TRBV18 to TRBJ1-1; tentative D call: TRBD1 (6 bases). The germline V gene has CDR1 KGHSH and CDR2 LQKENI. The CDR3 is 13 residues long. Trimming removed 3 bases at V and 5 bases at J, with 10 bases between. The CDR3 region is CASSPGAVTEAFF. The CDR3 DNA reads as TGTGCCAGCTCACCGGGGGCAGTTACTGAAGCTTTCTTT.

The V call is TRBV5-1, the J call TRBJ1-1; D gene unclear. Germline CDR1 is SGHRS and CDR2 is YFSETQ. Trimming pared 1 base from V and 3 bases from J, leaving 13 bases between. This CDR3 has 15 residues. The CDR3: CASSLTPRTDTEAFF. DNA for the CDR3: TGCGCCAGCAGCTTGACCCCCAGAACGGACACTGAAGCTTTCTTT. Looking up the rest from reference TRBV5-1 and TRBJ1-1 gives the full variable domain: KAGVTQTPRYLIKTRGQQVTLSCSPISGHRSVSWYQQTPGQGLQFLFEYFSETQRNKGNFPGRFSGRQFSNSRSEMNVSTLELGDSALYLCASSLTPRTDTEAFFGQGTRLTVV.

The V and J genes are TRBV7-2 and TRBJ2-3; tentatively, D is TRBD2 (5 bases). The CDR3 length is 13 residues. V shed 5 bases and J shed 4 bases, with 10 bases lying between them. CDR1 is SGHTA and CDR2 is FQGNSA in the germline V gene. CDR3 protein: CASSLSSSDTQYF. CDR3 in DNA: TGTGCCAGCAGCCTATCTAGCTCAGATACGCAGTATTTT.

The chain uses TRBV18 and TRBJ1-1, with D possibly matching TRBD1 (6 bases). Germline V gene lookup returns CDR1 KGHSH and CDR2 LQKENI. Trimming took off 3 bases at V and 3 bases at J, with 17 bases between the two ends. CDR3 length: 16 amino acids. The CDR3 DNA sequence: TGTGCCAGCTCACCCCGAGACAGGATACTACACACTGAAGCTTTCTTT. Translating gives CASSPRDRILHTEAFF.

The CDR3 DNA is TGTGCCAGCAGCGGGGTCGGGGGCTACGAGCAGTACTTC. Its protein is CASSGVGGYEQYF. The rearrangement links TRBV7-2 to TRBJ2-7; tentative D call: TRBD2 (6 bases). This CDR3 has 13 amino acids. Trimming removed 5 bases at V and 3 bases at J, with 11 bases between. The V gene's germline CDR1 is SGHTA and CDR2 FQGNSA.

This chain connects TRBV19 to TRBJ1-1, with D unclear. Germline V gene lookup returns CDR1 LNHDA and CDR2 SQIVND (reference sequence). This CDR3 has 14 residues. Trimming left V 5 bases short and J 1 base short, with 11 bases between. In DNA, the CDR3 is TGTGCCAGTAGTCCTAGGACGGGGAACACTGAAGCTTTCTTT. It codes for CASSPRTGNTEAFF.

The rearrangement links TRBV2 to TRBJ1-5; weak D call: TRBD1 (5 bases). CDR1 is SNHLY, CDR2 FYNNEI, per germline. Trimming took 6 bases from V and 4 from J, leaving 13 bases between them. CDR3 size: 14 residues. The CDR3 spells CASRKDIQNQPQHF. CDR3 nucleotide sequence: TGTGCCAGCAGGAAGGACATTCAGAATCAGCCCCAGCATTTT.

The chain employs TRBV12-2 and TRBJ1-5. TRBV12-2 is given as a pseudogene. There are 21 residues in the CDR3. CDR3 protein: CASRLSLRDSRGGDSNQPQHF. The CDR3 coding sequence is TGTGCAAGTCGCTTATCTCTTCGCGATAGCCGGGGGGGAGATAGCAATCAGCCCCAGCATTTT.

The sample holds a few counts of this clone. This chain connects TRBV10-1 to TRBJ1-2; a possible D gene is TRBD1 (5 bases). Looked up from germline, CDR1 is WNHNN and CDR2 is SYGVQD (reference sequence). V was clipped by 2 bases and J by 5 bases, with 9 bases between them. The CDR3 runs 13 residues. The CDR3 protein is CASSEGGGYGYTF. The CDR3 nucleotides read TGCGCCAGCAGTGAGGGGGGAGGGTATGGCTACACCTTC.

V is TRBV4-1 and J is TRBJ2-1; D is undetermined. Trimming took 0 bases from V and 11 from J, leaving 8 bases between them. This CDR3 spans 12 amino acids. The germline V gene has CDR1 MGHRA and CDR2 YSYEKL. The CDR3 reads CASSQDIRKQFF. DNA for the CDR3: TGCGCCAGCAGCCAAGATATCCGAAAGCAGTTCTTC.

The CDR3: CASSGTLNSPLHF. CDR3 nucleotide sequence: TGTGCCAGCAGCGGGACGCTGAATTCACCCCTCCACTTT. The chain combines TRBV7-3 with TRBJ1-6, with D possibly TRBD1 on 5 matching bases. With 5 bases removed from V and 7 bases from J, the gap between germline ends came to 9 bases. There are 13 residues in the CDR3. Germline values: CDR1 SGHTA, CDR2 FQGTGA.

In its sample, this clone was seen once. The chain has TRBV15 and TRBJ1-2; the D gene is possibly TRBD1 (6 bases). The CDR3 loop spans 15 amino acids. The V and J ends lost 5 bases and 8 bases respectively, with 21 bases between them. Germline values: CDR1 LNHNV, CDR2 YYDKDF (reference sequence). CDR3 sequence reads: CATSRISSGEGGYTF. The CDR3 nucleotides read TGTGCCACCAGCCGAATTTCCTCAGGGGAGGGAGGCTACACCTTC. The whole variable domain, filled in from reference TRBV15 and TRBJ1-2, reads DAMVIQNPRYQVTQFGKPVTLSCSQTLNHNVMYWYQQKSSQAPKLLFHYYDKDFNNEADTPDNFQSRRPNTSFCFLDIRSPGLGDTAMYLCATSRISSGEGGYTFGSGTRLTVV.

This clone came up a few times. The chain combines TRBV6-1 with TRBJ2-5; 8 positions agree with TRBD2. Germline CDR1 and CDR2: MNHNS and SASEGT. There are 16 residues in the CDR3. The ends lost 0 bases at V and 4 bases at J; junction bases unmatched: 7. CDR3 DNA sequence: TGTGCCAGCAGTGAAGCAGCCAGCGGGGGTGGAGAGACCCAGTACTTC. Amino acid sequence: CASSEAASGGGETQYF.

This chain joins TRBV9 and TRBJ1-6, with 11 bases lining up with TRBD1. J was trimmed by 8 bases and V by 5 bases; bases with no gene match: 12. Germline V gives CDR1 SGDLS, CDR2 YYNGEE. CDR3 length: 17 amino acids. The CDR3 DNA reads TGTGCCAGCAGTCTCTGGGGGACAGGGGGTTCGGATTCACCCCTCCACTTT. Translated, it gives CASSLWGTGGSDSPLHF.

This clone has only one observation. The V call is TRBV19, the J call TRBJ1-6, with D maybe TRBD1 (5 bases). The germline V and J ends were trimmed by 4 bases and 4 bases, with 8 bases remaining between them. Germline V gene data show CDR1 as LNHDA and CDR2 as SQIVND (reference sequence). The CDR3 spans 14 residues. The DNA for the CDR3 is TGTGCCAGTAGTACCCGACAGTATAATTCACCCCTCCACTTT. Translated, it gives CASSTRQYNSPLHF.

The CDR3 loop is CASSEEGVSYEQYF. The CDR3 nucleotides read TGTGCCAGCAGTGAAGAGGGGGTGAGCTACGAGCAGTACTTC. The J gene is TRBJ2-7, the V gene TRBV2; D perhaps matches TRBD1 (6 bases). This CDR3 is 14 amino acids long. V lost 1 base and J 3 bases, leaving 10 bases between the germline ends. In germline, CDR1 is SNHLY, CDR2 FYNNEI.

This clone was counted only a few times. This chain connects TRBV29-1 to TRBJ1-2; D not certain. CDR3 size: 12 residues. V gave up 6 bases and J gave up 3 bases, with 11 bases separating them. Germline loops: CDR1 SQVTM, CDR2 ANQGSEA. CDR3 bases: TGCAGCGTGGTGTTCTTGGACTATGGCTACACCTTC. Translating gives CSVVFLDYGYTF.

CDR3 in DNA: TGTGCCAGCAGCTTCCGAGAGTCCGGGGAGCTGTTTTTT. Protein sequence: CASSFRESGELFF. The genes are TRBV11-3 and TRBJ2-2; D ambiguous. This CDR3 has 13 residues. From germline, CDR1 is SGHNT and CDR2 YENEEA. V was clipped by 3 bases and J by 6 bases, with 8 bases between them. Supplemented by reference TRBV11-3 and TRBJ2-2, the full variable domain reads EAGVVQSPRYKIIEKKQPVAFWCNPISGHNTLYWYLQNLGQGPELLIRYENEEAVDDSQLPKDRFSAERLKGVDSTLKIQPAELGDSAVYLCASSFRESGELFFGEGSRLTVL.

The chain is built from TRBV5-1 and TRBJ1-4; D is uncertain. CDR1 is SGHRS and CDR2 is YFSETQ in the germline V gene. This CDR3 spans 16 amino acids. Trimming took off 4 bases at V and 5 bases at J, with 18 bases between the two ends. DNA for the CDR3: TGCGCCAGCAGCCCGGAGGGTTGGGGATCCAATGAAAAACTGTTTTTT. Encoded protein: CASSPEGWGSNEKLFF.

The chain uses TRBV5-4 and TRBJ2-7, with D perhaps TRBD2 (5 bases). The V and J ends lost 2 bases and 0 bases respectively, with 6 bases between them. Germline V gene lookup returns CDR1 SGHNT and CDR2 YYREEE (reference sequence). The length of the CDR3 is 13 residues. This CDR3 is CASSFRGSYEQYF. The CDR3 DNA reads TGTGCCAGCAGCTTCCGGGGCTCCTACGAGCAGTACTTC.